Listed below are T cell receptor beta chains from one sample, sequenced in a study of blood T cell repertoires in COVID-19. Libraries were prepared by immunoSEQ multiplex PCR; TCRdb keeps only in-frame clonotypes and omits some of them. The sample lists a few hundred thousand clones, approximately 77% occurring once. The specimen was peripheral blood. The receptor set was obtained from a human donor with acute or convalescent COVID-19. The donor label of this sample is uncertain. CDR3s include the opening cysteine and the closing phenylalanine or tryptophan. Fields, in order: clone size, D gene, V gene, CDR3 length, J gene, CDR3 protein, CDR3 DNA. D genes are given only for firm matches. Clone size is not always given. Where it is, it says once, few, many or a class for expanded clones.

NA,TRBD1,TRBV11-2,14,TRBJ2-7,CASSSQLTGNEQYF,TGTGCCAGCAGCTCCCAACTGACAGGGAACGAGCAGTACTTC
NA,NA,TRBV29-1,10,TRBJ2-1,CSVADNEQFF,TGCAGCGTTGCAGACAATGAGCAGTTCTTC
few,NA,TRBV30,13,TRBJ1-5,CAWSGTVNQPQHF,TGTGCCTGGAGTGGGACAGTGAATCAGCCCCAGCATTTT
once,TRBD1,TRBV5-6,14,TRBJ1-1,CASSTQGQEYEAFF,TGTGCCAGCAGCACTCAGGGACAGGAGTATGAAGCTTTCTTT
NA,TRBD1,TRBV19,16,TRBJ1-1,CASSIDYQGAYTEAFF,TGTGCCAGTAGTATAGATTACCAGGGGGCGTACACTGAAGCTTTCTTT
NA,TRBD2,TRBV7-2,16,TRBJ2-4,CASSLVGGRDKNIQYF,TGTGCCAGCAGCTTAGTGGGCGGGAGAGACAAAAACATTCAGTACTTC
NA,NA,TRBV6-6,14,TRBJ1-5,CASSRGGEMGPQHF,TGTGCCAGCAGTCGTGGGGGGGAAATGGGGCCCCAGCATTTT
NA,NA,TRBV9,16,TRBJ1-2,CASSPGTTSVYYGYTF,TGTGCCAGCAGCCCCGGGACTACTAGTGTTTACTATGGCTACACCTTC
few,NA,TRBV24-1,14,TRBJ2-3,CATSEGTLKDTQYF,TGTGCCACCAGTGAGGGGACTTTAAAAGATACGCAGTATTTT
NA,NA,TRBV20-1,11,TRBJ1-1,CSATYRQEAFF,TGCAGTGCTACCTACAGACAAGAAGCTTTCTTT
NA,NA,TRBV4-2,13,TRBJ2-3,CASTDGGPDTQYF,TGTGCCAGCACCGACGGGGGGCCAGATACGCAGTATTTT
NA,TRBD2,TRBV29-1,15,TRBJ2-1,CSVVWRGGLYNEQFF,TGCAGCGTTGTGTGGCGGGGGGGCCTCTACAATGAGCAGTTCTTC
NA,NA,TRBV19,16,TRBJ1-5,CASHQVRGRAHQPQHF,TGTGCCAGTCACCAAGTTAGGGGCAGGGCCCATCAGCCCCAGCATTTT
NA,NA,TRBV6-5,14,TRBJ1-1,CASIAGVLNTEAFF,TGTGCCAGCATCGCAGGGGTATTGAACACTGAAGCTTTCTTT
NA,NA,TRBV2,15,TRBJ1-1,CASRQGGGLRTEAFF,TGTGCCAGCAGACAGGGAGGGGGGCTTAGGACTGAAGCTTTCTTT
NA,TRBD1,TRBV2,14,TRBJ1-1,CASRWGTGGTEAFF,TGTGCCAGCAGGTGGGGGACAGGGGGCACTGAAGCTTTCTTT